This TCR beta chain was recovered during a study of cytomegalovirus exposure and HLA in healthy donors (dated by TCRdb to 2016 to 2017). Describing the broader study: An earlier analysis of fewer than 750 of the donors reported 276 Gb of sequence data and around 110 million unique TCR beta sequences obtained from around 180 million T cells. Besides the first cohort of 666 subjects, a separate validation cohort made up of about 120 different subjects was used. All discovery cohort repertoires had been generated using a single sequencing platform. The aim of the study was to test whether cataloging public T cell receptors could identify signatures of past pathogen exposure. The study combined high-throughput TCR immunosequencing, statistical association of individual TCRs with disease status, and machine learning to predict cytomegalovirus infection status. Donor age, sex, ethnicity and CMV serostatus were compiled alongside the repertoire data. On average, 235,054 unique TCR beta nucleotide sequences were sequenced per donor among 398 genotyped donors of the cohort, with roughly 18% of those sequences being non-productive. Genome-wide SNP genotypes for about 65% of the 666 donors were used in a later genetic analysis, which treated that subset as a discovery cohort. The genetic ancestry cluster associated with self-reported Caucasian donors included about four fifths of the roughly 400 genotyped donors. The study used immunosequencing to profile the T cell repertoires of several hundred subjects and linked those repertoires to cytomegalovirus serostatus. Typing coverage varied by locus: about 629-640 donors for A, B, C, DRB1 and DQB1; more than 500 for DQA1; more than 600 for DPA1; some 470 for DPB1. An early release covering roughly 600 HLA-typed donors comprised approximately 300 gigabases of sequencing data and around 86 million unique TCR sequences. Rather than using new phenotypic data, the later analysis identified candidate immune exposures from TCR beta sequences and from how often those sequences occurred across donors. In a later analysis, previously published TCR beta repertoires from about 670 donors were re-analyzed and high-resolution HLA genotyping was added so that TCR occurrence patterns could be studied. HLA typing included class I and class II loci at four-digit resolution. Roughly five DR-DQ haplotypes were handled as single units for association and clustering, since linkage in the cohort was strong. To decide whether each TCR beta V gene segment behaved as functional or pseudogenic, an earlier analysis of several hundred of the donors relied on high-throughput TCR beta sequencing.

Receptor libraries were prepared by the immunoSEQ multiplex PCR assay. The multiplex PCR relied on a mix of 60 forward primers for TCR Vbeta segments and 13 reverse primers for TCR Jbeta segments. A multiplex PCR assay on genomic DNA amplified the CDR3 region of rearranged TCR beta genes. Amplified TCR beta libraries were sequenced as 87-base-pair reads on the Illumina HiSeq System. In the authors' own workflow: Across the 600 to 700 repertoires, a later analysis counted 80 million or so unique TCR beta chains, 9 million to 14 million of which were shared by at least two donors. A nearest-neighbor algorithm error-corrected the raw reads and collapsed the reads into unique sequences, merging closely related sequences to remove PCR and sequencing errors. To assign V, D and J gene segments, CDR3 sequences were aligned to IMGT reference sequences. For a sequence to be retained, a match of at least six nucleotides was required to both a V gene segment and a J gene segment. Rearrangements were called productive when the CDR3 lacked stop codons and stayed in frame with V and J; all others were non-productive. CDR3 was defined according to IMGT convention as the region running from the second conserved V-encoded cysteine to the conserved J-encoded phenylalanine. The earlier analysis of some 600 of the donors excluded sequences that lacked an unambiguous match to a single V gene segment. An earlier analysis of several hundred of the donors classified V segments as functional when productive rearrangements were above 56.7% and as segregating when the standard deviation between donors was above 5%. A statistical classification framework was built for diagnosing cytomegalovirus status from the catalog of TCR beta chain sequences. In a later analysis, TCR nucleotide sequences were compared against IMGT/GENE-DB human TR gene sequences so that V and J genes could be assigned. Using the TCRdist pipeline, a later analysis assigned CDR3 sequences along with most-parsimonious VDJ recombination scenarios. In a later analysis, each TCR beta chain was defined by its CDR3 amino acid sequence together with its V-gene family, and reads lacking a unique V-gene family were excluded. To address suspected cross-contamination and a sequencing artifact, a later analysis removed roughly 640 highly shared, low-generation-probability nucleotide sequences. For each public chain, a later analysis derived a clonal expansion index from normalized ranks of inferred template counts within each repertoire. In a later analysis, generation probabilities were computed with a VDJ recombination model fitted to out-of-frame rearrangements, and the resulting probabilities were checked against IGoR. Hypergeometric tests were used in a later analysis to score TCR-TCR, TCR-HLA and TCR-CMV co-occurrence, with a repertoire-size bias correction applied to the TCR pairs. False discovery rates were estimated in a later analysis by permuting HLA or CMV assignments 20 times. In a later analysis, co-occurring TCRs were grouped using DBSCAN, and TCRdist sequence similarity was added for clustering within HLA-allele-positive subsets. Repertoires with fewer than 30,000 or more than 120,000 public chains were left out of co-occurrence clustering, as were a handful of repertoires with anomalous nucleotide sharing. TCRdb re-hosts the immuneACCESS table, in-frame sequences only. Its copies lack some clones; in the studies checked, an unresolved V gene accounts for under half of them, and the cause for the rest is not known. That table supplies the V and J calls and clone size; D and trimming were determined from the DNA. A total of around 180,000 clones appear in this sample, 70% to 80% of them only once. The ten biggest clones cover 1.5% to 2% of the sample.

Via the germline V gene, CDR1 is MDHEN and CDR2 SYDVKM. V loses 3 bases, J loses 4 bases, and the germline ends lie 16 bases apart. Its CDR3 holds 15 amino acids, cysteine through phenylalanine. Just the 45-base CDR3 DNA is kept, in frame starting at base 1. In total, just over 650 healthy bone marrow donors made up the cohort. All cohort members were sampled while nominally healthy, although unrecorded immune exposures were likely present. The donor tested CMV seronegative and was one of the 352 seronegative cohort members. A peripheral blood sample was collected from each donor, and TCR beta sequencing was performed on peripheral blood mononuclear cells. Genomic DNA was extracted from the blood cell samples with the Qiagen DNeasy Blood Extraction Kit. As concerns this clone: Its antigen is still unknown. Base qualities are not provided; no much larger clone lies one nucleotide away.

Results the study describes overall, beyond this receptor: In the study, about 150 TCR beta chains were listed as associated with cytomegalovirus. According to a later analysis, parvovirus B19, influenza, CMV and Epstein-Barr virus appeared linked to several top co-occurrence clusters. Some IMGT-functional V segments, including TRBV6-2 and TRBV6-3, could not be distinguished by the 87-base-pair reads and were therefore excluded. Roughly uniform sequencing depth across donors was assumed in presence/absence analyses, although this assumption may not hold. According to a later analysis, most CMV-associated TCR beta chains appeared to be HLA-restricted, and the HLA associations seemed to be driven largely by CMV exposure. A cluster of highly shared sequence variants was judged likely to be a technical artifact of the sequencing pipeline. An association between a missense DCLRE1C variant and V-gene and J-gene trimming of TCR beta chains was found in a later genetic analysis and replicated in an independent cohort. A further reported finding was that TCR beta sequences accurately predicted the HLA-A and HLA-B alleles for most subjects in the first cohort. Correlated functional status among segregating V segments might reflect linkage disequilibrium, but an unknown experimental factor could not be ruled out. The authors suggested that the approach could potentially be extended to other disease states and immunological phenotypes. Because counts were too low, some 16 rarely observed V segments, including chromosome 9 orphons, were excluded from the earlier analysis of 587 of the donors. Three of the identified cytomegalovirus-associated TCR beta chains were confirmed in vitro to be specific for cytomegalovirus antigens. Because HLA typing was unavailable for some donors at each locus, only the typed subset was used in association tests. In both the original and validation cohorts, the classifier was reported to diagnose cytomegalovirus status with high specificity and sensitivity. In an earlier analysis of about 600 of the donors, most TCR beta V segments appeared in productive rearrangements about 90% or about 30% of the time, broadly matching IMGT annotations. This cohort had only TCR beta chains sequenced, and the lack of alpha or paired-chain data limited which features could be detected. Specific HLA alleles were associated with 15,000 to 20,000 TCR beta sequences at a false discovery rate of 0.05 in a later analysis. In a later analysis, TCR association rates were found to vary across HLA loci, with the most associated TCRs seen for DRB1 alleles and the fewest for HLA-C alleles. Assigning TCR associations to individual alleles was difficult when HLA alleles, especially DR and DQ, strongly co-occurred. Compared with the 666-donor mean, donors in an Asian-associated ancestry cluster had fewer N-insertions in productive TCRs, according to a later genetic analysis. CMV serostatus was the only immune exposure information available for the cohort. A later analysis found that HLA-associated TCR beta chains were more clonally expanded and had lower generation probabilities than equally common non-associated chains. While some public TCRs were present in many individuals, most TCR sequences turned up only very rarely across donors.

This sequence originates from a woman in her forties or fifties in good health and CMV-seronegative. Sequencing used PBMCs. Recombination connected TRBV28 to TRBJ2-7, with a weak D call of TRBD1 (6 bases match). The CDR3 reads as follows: CASSFPRGMKYEQYF. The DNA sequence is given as TGTGCCAGCAGTTTCCCTAGGGGGATGAAATACGAGCAGTACTTC.